This TCR beta chain was recovered during a study of OX40 agonist ivuxolimab in advanced cancers. For the wider study: Ivuxolimab, which targeted the costimulatory receptor OX40 (CD134), was an agonistic, fully human IgG2 monoclonal antibody. Peripheral TCRbeta sequencing was intended to test whether TCR sequence diversity was altered and clonal T-cell expansion was caused by ivuxolimab. Partial responses were achieved by three dose-escalation patients, of whom one had hepatocellular carcinoma and two had cutaneous melanoma. Intravenous ivuxolimab was administered to patients every 2 weeks at six dose levels: 0.01, 0.1, 0.3, 1.5, 3 and 10 mg/kg. The paper reports the monotherapy dose-escalation portion (N of about 47 patients) of the phase I ivuxolimab trial. Of the 50 to 55 patients in dose escalation, about 19 had hepatocellular carcinoma, some 15 had melanoma, 9 had renal cell carcinoma and 9 had head and neck cancer. In the dose-escalation cohort, more than 75% of patients were male, and the mean age was approximately 55 years, with a range of roughly 20 to 79. Prior anti-PD-1, anti-PD-L1 or anti-CTLA-4 therapy was permitted, and 30% to 50% of dose-escalation patients had received checkpoint inhibitors.

The full study reports these points: After ivuxolimab, more expanded clones were found on average in CD8+ T cells than in CD4+ T cells. Low levels of normalized T-cell clonal expansion were also seen in some patients who did not respond. At doses of 0.1 to 3.0 mg/kg, clonal expansion of both CD4+ and CD8+ blood T cells was observed from baseline to week 6. Antigen specificity was not determined for the clonally expanded peripheral T cells. Partial responders in the 0.1-3.0 mg/kg groups had among the lowest normalized peripheral clonal expansion, especially among CD8+ T cells.

The trial excluded patients who had a history of autoimmune disease or were on systemic immunosuppression. In every dose cohort, peripheral blood was drawn for TCR sequencing at baseline, cycle 4 day 1, and cycle 7 day 1. Samples came from an open-label, multicenter, first-in-human phase I dose-escalation trial of ivuxolimab. Adults with locally advanced or metastatic head and neck squamous cell, hepatocellular, melanoma or renal cell carcinoma were enrolled in the trial. Before TCR sequencing, CD4+ T cells and CD8+ T cells were sorted from peripheral blood as separate populations. Comment on this clone: It lacks a known antigen. Qualities for individual bases were not recorded, and no much larger clone is one base off.

The CDR3 measures 14 amino acids from cysteine to phenylalanine. Just the 42-base CDR3 DNA is kept, in frame starting at base 1. Relative to germline, V is missing 7 bases and J is missing 1 base, with 5 bases of the junction outside any gene match. CDR1 and CDR2 are read off the germline V gene as LGHNT and FRNRAP. Genomic DNA was extracted from sorted cells for sequencing of the TCRbeta CDR3 region. TCRbeta CDR3 regions were sequenced using the immunoSEQ Assay. TCRdb took this table from immuneACCESS and kept in-frame rearrangements with V and J called. Such tables lack part of the clones; where checked against another copy, unresolved V genes explain under half of the gap, and the rest is unexplained. Recorded for this sample are about 70,000 clones; around 90% of them occurred a single time. 1% to 1.2% of the sample rests with the top ten.

This receptor was identified in an adult with an advanced solid tumor such as melanoma, head and neck, liver or kidney cancer. The chain is made from TRBV12-5 and TRBJ1-2; 8 bases in between match TRBD1. Sequencing was performed on CD4+ or CD8+ T cells sorted from blood, taken in a trial of the OX40 agonist ivuxolimab. The CDR3: CASVTTGGNYGYTF. The sequence in DNA is TGTGCTAGTGTTACTACAGGGGGTAACTATGGCTACACCTTC. Supplemented by the reference TRBV12-5 and TRBJ1-2 proteins around the CDR3, the complete variable domain is DARVTQTPRHKVTEMGQEVTMRCQPILGHNTVFWYRQTMMQGLELLAYFRNRAPLDDSGMPKDRFSAEMPDATLATLKIQPSEPRDSAVYFCASVTTGGNYGYTFGSGTRLTVV.